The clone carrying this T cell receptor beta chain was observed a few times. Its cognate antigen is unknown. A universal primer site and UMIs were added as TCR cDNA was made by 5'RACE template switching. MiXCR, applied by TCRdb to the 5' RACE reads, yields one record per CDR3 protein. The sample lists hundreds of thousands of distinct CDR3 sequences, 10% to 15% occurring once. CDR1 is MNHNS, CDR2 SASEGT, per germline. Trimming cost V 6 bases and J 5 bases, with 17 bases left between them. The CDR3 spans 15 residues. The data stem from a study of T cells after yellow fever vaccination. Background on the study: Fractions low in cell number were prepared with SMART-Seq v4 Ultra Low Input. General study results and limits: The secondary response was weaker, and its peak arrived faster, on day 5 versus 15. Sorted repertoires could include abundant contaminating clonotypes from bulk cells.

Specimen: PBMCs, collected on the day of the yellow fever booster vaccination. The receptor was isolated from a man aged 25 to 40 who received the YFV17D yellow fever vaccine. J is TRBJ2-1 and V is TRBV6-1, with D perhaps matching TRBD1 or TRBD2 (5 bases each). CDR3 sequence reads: CASSLTSGTDNEQFF. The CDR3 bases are TGTGCCAGCAGCCTCACTTCCGGGACCGACAATGAGCAGTTCTTC.